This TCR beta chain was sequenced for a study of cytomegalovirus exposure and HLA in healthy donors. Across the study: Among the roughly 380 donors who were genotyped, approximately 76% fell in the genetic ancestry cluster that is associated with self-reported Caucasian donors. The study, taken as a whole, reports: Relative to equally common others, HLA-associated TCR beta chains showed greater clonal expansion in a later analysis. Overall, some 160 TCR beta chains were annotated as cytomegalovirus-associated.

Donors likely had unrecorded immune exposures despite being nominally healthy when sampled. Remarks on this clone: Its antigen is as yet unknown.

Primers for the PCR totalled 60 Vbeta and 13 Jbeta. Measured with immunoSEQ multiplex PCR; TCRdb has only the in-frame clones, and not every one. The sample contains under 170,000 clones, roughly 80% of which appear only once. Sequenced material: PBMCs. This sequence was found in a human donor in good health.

Written as DNA, the CDR3 is TGTGCCACCAGCAGTCCATTGACTAGCGAGTACGAGCAGTACTTC. This encodes CATSSPLTSEYEQYF. This chain joins TRBV15 and TRBJ2-7, with 8 bases lining up with TRBD2. V trimming: 3 bases; J trimming: 4 bases; junction bases outside the gene matches: 8. CDR1 and CDR2 from the germline V gene are LNHNV and YYDKDF (reference sequence). The CDR3 loop spans 15 amino acids.